The 19 T cell receptor beta chains below come from one sample, sequenced in a study of shared clonotypes between healthy human individuals. TCRdb's copy holds only in-frame clones and misses some; the assay was immunoSEQ multiplex PCR. The repertoire holds about 2 million clones, with 85% to 95% as singletons. Sequences were obtained from naive CD4+ T cells sorted from blood. The subset is: CD45RA+ positively selected. These receptors all stem from a young man in good health.

The table lists this clone with a count of one. The gene calls are TRBV6-1 and TRBJ1-5; 7 positions match TRBD1. This CDR3 spans 18 amino acids. V gave up 3 bases and J gave up 0 bases; unmatched junction bases: 11. Looked up from germline, CDR1 is MNHNS and CDR2 is SASEGT. The CDR3 nucleotides are TGTGCCAGCAGTGAGGAAGGCAGGGGGATTTATAGCAATCAGCCCCAGCATTTT. Its translation: CASSEEGRGIYSNQPQHF.

The chain recombines TRBV19 with TRBJ2-3; D gene uncertain. CDR3 size: 15 residues. CDR1 LNHDA and CDR2 SQIVND come from the germline V gene (reference sequence). V was trimmed by 5 bases and J by 3 bases, leaving 15 bases between them. CDR3 sequence: CASSETWIATDTQYF. DNA for the CDR3: TGTGCCAGTAGTGAAACGTGGATAGCAACAGATACGCAGTATTTT.

The count of this clone is one. V is TRBV11-2 and J is TRBJ2-1; D may match TRBD1 or TRBD2 (6 bases each). V shed 2 bases and J shed 0 bases, with 11 bases lying between them. CDR3 length: 16 amino acids. CDR1 is SGHAT, CDR2 FQNNGV, per germline. As DNA, the CDR3 is TGTGCCAGCAGCTTATTTGGGGGGCCCTCCTACAATGAGCAGTTCTTC. This sequence encodes CASSLFGGPSYNEQFF.

Points on this clone: Other DNA variants within this sample encode the same CDR3. This rearrangement joins TRBV18 to TRBJ1-5; tentative D call: TRBD1 (5 bases). V lost 4 bases and J 4 bases, leaving 8 bases between the germline ends. The V gene's germline CDR1 is KGHSH and CDR2 LQKENI. The CDR3 consists of 13 residues. CDR3 coding DNA: TGTGCCAGCTCACTGGACATTAATCAGCCCCAGCATTTT. This sequence encodes CASSLDINQPQHF.

For the CDR3, the DNA is TGTGCCTTGGGACTAGCGGGCCAAGAGACCCAGTACTTC. Its translation is CALGLAGQETQYF. The chain links TRBV10-3 to TRBJ2-5; 12 positions agree with TRBD2. V lost 11 bases, J lost 1 base, and 2 bases stayed unmatched. Germline CDR1 is ENHRY and CDR2 is SYGVKD. The CDR3 has 13 residues.

V gene TRBV6-1 combines with J gene TRBJ1-6, with 8 bases fitting TRBD1. V shed 6 bases, J shed 4 bases, and the junction held 5 bases outside the gene matches. Germline assignment: CDR1 MNHNS and CDR2 SASEGT. The CDR3 has 15 amino acids. The DNA of the CDR3 is TGTGCCAGCAGGGAGGACAGGGCTTATAATTCACCCCTCCACTTT. As protein: CASREDRAYNSPLHF.

The chain links TRBV6-5 to TRBJ2-7, with unresolved D. Germline V CDR1 and CDR2: MNHEY, SVGAGI. The CDR3 loop spans 12 amino acids. Trimming took off 5 bases at V and 3 bases at J, with 8 bases between the two ends. The CDR3 bases are TGTGCCAGCAGTCGAACAATCTACGAGCAGTACTTC. This translates into CASSRTIYEQYF.

This rearrangement joins TRBV11-3 to TRBJ2-1, with 8 positions matching TRBD2. CDR1 is SGHNT and CDR2 is YENEEA in the germline V gene. Trimming at V came to 5 bases and at J to 5 bases, leaving 5 bases not matched to a gene. The CDR3 is made up of 14 amino acids. The CDR3 spells CASSLGLVNNEQFF. The CDR3 coding sequence is TGTGCCAGCAGCCTGGGACTAGTGAACAATGAGCAGTTCTTC.

This sequence joins TRBV5-6 and TRBJ2-2; no clear D gene. Trimming took off 0 bases at V and 7 bases at J, with 7 bases between the two ends. The germline V gene has CDR1 SGHDT and CDR2 YYEEEE. This CDR3 has 13 amino acids. The CDR3 nucleotides read TGTGCCAGCAGCTTGGACTTTGGCGGGGAGCTGTTTTTT. It is translated as CASSLDFGGELFF.

Of note for this clone: One end of the junction does not line up with germline, which may come from a read error. The V call is TRBV4-2, the J call TRBJ2-5, with 9 nucleotides matching TRBD2. From germline, CDR1 is LGHNA and CDR2 YNFKEQ. The CDR3 has 15 amino acids. The chain's CDR3 is CASRQGGGGEVTQYF. CDR3 coding DNA: TGTGCCAGCAGGCAAGGCGGGGGGGGCGAAGTGACCCAGTACTTC.

Turning to this clone: The sample has other DNA sequences that encode this CDR3 too. V gene TRBV6-6 combines with J gene TRBJ2-7, with TRBD1 matching over 9 bases. This CDR3 is 14 amino acids long. Germline CDR1 MNHNY, CDR2 SVGAGI (reference sequence). With V trimmed by 2 bases and J by 4 bases, 3 bases remained unmatched. CDR3 sequence reads: CASSYPGQGYEQYF. The CDR3 DNA reads TGTGCCAGCAGTTACCCCGGACAGGGGTACGAGCAGTACTTC.

A note on this clone: A single base separates this from a much larger clone, so it may be a read error. The chain has TRBV28 and TRBJ2-7; the D is unclear. The CDR3 extends over 11 amino acids. Deletions cut 5 bases from V and 3 bases from J, with 5 bases between. Germline V gives CDR1 MDHEN, CDR2 SYDVKM. CDR3 sequence: CASSPYYEQYF. The CDR3 DNA is TGTGCCAGCAGTCCCTACTACGAGCAGTACTTC.

Concerning this clone: The DNA is left out, because the CDR3 cannot be placed on it with certainty; the CDR3 is given as TCRdb lists it. V usage is TRBV18 and J usage is TRBJ1-5; the table's TRBD1 call for D was not verified on the DNA. The CDR3 spans 14 amino acids, including both terminal residues. Looked up from germline, CDR1 is KGHSH and CDR2 is LQKENI. The CDR3 loop is CASSWGQGNQPQHF.

The chain joins TRBV28 to TRBJ2-7, with 8 bases aligning to TRBD1. The CDR3 contains 15 residues. The trim removed 5 bases at V and 2 bases at J, leaving 8 bases unmatched. The germline gives CDR1 MDHEN, CDR2 SYDVKM. In DNA, the CDR3 is TGTGCCAGCAGTCCCTCCCTGACAGGGGCCTACGAGCAGTACTTC. This codes for CASSPSLTGAYEQYF.

This clone was counted once. This chain connects TRBV27 to TRBJ2-5; the match to TRBD1 covers 7 bases. Germline CDR1 is MNHEY and CDR2 is SMNVEV (reference sequence). There are 15 residues in the CDR3. Losses at the gene ends were 1 base for V and 2 bases for J; bases not matched to a gene: 4. The CDR3, as DNA: TGTGCCAGCAGTTTATTTGGGACAGCTCAAGAGACCCAGTACTTC. The encoded protein is CASSLFGTAQETQYF.

This clone was observed once. The rearrangement uses TRBV5-6 and TRBJ1-3, with D unresolved. CDR1 is SGHDT and CDR2 is YYEEEE in the germline V gene. V lost 0 bases to trimming and J lost 7 bases, with 14 bases between them. CDR3 length: 15 residues. Here the CDR3 DNA reads TGTGCCAGCAGCTTGGGAGGGAAAACGGTGAACACCATATATTTT. Protein product: CASSLGGKTVNTIYF.

With regard to this clone: At the DNA level, this CDR3 is encoded by other sequences in the same sample as well. This sequence joins TRBV30 and TRBJ1-6, with D hard to call. CDR1 is GTSNPN, CDR2 SVGIG, per germline (reference sequence). V was clipped by 0 bases and J by 0 bases, with 6 bases between them. The CDR3 has 15 amino acids. The CDR3 DNA is TGTGCCTGGAGTGTCCAGAGCTCCTATAATTCACCCCTCCACTTT. Encoded protein: CAWSVQSSYNSPLHF.

As for this clone: Possible read error: a much larger clone is one base away. Other DNA variants within this sample encode the same CDR3. The J gene is TRBJ1-5, the V gene TRBV30, with 7 nucleotides matching TRBD1. The CDR3 has 13 residues. The V and J ends lost 4 bases and 2 bases, in that order; junction bases with no gene match: 2. CDR1 and CDR2 from the germline V gene are GTSNPN and SVGIG (reference sequence). This CDR3 is CAWTGQGNQPQHF. Written as DNA, the CDR3 is TGTGCCTGGACTGGACAGGGCAATCAGCCCCAGCATTTT.

With regard to this clone: The same CDR3 arises from other DNA sequences in this sample as well. This sequence joins TRBV15 and TRBJ1-2; 7 bases agree with TRBD1. V lost 1 base, J lost 6 bases, and 2 bases stayed unmatched. The CDR3 loop spans 13 amino acids. Germline lookup yields CDR1 LNHNV and CDR2 YYDKDF (reference sequence). In nucleotides, the CDR3 is TGTGCCACCAGCAGAGGGGACAGAGATGGCTACACCTTC. This encodes CATSRGDRDGYTF.